This entry describes one T cell receptor (beta chain). The antigen it recognizes is unknown. Nothing much larger sits one base from this clone, and base qualities are not available. The data were obtained in a study of shared clonotypes between healthy human individuals (dated by TCRdb to 2018 to 2020). About the investigation overall: The cohort comprised two women and three men aged 18 to 49 years. For each donor, CD4 naive and CD4 memory were each given three plates, CD8 naive was given two plates, and CD8 memory was given one plate. Libraries were prepared and TCR repertoires were sequenced by different laboratories using diverse techniques, in order to increase sequencing depth and limit assay-specific biases. Blood TCR repertoires of about 5 healthy adults were deeply sequenced to estimate repertoire size and the extent of clonotype sharing between individuals. Each donor's leukapheresis produced roughly between roughly 0.85 and 10 billion PBMCs. Overall study results and their limits: Rarefaction of sorted-subset datasets indicated incomplete sequencing despite the large sequencing depth. The small number of donors limited the genetic and exposure-history diversity represented. Based on pairwise subsampling, the degree of clonotype sharing among donors was expected to be affected by sequencing depth. Sharing across several donors was observed for approximately 5% of naive CD4, 3% to 3.5% of naive CD8, 2.3% of memory CD4, and roughly 0.4% of memory CD8 clonotypes. Compared with non-shared clonotypes, clonotypes shared by all four sorted-subset donors had higher generation probabilities. Sampling was restricted to blood, and TCR repertoires in tissue are likely to differ from TCR repertoires in blood. Naive subsets generally had larger estimated clonotype richness than memory subsets did.

Using the deep immunoSEQ assay, TCR CDR3 regions were amplified from genomic DNA by multiplex PCR. Genomic DNA extracted from each cell subset was distributed evenly over all wells of several immunoSEQ 96-well plates, and each plate served as one replicate. For sorted subsets, roughly 190 ng of genomic DNA, equivalent to 30,000 or so T cell genomes, went into each replicate PCR. Purified libraries were quantified with a Qubit 3.0 fluorometer, sized on a Bioanalyzer 2100, and re-quantified with the KAPA Library Quantification kit. Each immunoSEQ 96-well plate was sequenced on its own single-read 150-cycle Illumina NextSeq 550 flow cell. The authors' analysis ran thus. Because the immunoSEQ output included only junctional sequences and no quality scores, the filtering could not be the same as the filtering used for full-length reads. Sequences were annotated with PyIR, a Python wrapper for IgBLAST v1.9, using IMGT germline references to assign V/J genes and CDR3. Any read was removed if the V/J assignment was weak (E-value above 1e-6), the CDR3 was missing, or the read contained stop codons, out-of-frame junctions, or ambiguous translated residues. V3J clonotypes were defined as sequences sharing an identical inferred V gene, J gene, and CDR3 amino acid sequence. To compute the percentage overlap between repertoires, the number of shared unique clonotypes was divided by the size of the smaller repertoire. Three approaches were used to assess repertoire richness: RTK rarefaction, the Chao1 estimator, and Recon v2.1 estimates of unobserved clonotypes. For all TCRbeta clonotypes obtained by the gDNA method from four donors, generation probabilities were computed with OLGA. In TCRdb, the immuneACCESS table is reduced to in-frame sequences with V and J assigned. These tables do not hold every clone; where another copy was compared, an unresolved V gene accounts for under half, and the others remain unexplained. The V and J calls and clone size come from that table; D and trimming were worked out from the DNA. For this sample there are millions of clones; over 85% appear just once. About 0.39% of the sample comes from the top ten.

The donors were healthy, HIV-negative adults who had no recently reported acute infections or vaccinations. Every donor was a Caucasian adult living in Nashville, Tennessee, USA. CD4+ T cells were enriched through magnetic negative selection, after which naive cells were positively selected on CD45RA and the remaining negative fraction served as the memory subset. Blood was collected by leukapheresis, and PBMCs were isolated by Ficoll-Histopaque density gradient centrifugation and then cryopreserved in liquid nitrogen vapor phase. Purity and quantity of every magnetically sorted T cell population were checked by analytical flow cytometry. Each sorted fraction had its genomic DNA isolated and then quantified by UV absorbance on a Nanodrop 2000c. The germline V and J ends show losses of 1 base and 6 bases respectively, and no gene match explains 3 bases of the junction. Including cysteine and phenylalanine, the CDR3 has 15 amino acids. The DNA shown is the 45-base CDR3, in frame from base 1. The CDR1 and CDR2 encoded by the germline V gene (reference sequence) are LNHDA and SQIVND.

The sequence was obtained from a man aged 18 to 35 in good health. Some clones in this sample may be carry-over from other donors' samples. This chain joins TRBV19 to TRBJ2-1; 10 of the junction bases match TRBD2. What was sequenced was naive CD4+ T cells from PBMCs. Per the publication, the cell subset or site label means: CD45RA+ positively selected. The base sequence is TGTGCCAGTAGTATAGTTGCTAGCGGGAGCAATGAGCAGTTCTTC. It translates to CASSIVASGSNEQFF.